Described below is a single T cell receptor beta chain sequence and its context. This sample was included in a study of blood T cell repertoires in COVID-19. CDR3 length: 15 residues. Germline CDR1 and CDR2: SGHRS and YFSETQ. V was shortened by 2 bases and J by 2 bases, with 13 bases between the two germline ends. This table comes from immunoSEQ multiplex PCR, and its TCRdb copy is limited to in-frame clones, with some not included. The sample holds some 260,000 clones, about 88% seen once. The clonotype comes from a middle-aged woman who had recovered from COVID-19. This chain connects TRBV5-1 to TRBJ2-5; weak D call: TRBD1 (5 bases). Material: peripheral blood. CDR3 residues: CASSLDPREQETQYF. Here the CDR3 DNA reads TGCGCCAGCAGCTTAGATCCCAGGGAACAAGAGACCCAGTACTTC.